The clone carrying this T cell receptor (beta chain) was detected ten times or more. Antigen unknown. Scientists amplified the TCR beta CDR3 regions from RNA transcripts. The workflow started with a first-round RT-PCR run with HTBI primers and then moved on to a second-round multiplex PCR. TCRdb re-analysed the multiplex PCR reads in MiXCR, keeping a single row per CDR3 protein. The data hold hundreds of thousands of distinct CDR3 sequences, with 22% observed a single time. This record comes from a study of Graves' ophthalmopathy and Graves' hyperthyroidism. General study points: The study's model predicted ophthalmopathy progression at over 55% sensitivity and about 72% specificity. Most expanded clonotypes from thyroid (those above 0.001 frequency) were also found in blood.

With V trimmed by 5 bases and J by 4 bases, 1 base remained unmatched. CDR3 length equals 13 residues. The germline gives CDR1 DFQATT, CDR2 SNEGSKA (reference sequence). Patients in the hyperthyroidism group, adults aged 18 to 65, were newly diagnosed, under 2 months' duration. Diagnoses were established from clinical symptoms, serum thyroxine, TRAb, thyroid ultrasound and orbital computed tomography. Sequenced material: peripheral blood. The V gene is TRBV20-1, the J gene TRBJ1-5; 11 nucleotides agree with TRBD1. The TCR sequence derives from a woman aged 18 to 35 with stable Graves' hyperthyroidism. Some clones in this sample may be carry-over from other donors' samples. Written as DNA, the CDR3 is TGCAGTGCTTGGGACAGGGGGAATCAGCCCCAGCATTTT. Protein product: CSAWDRGNQPQHF.